The source of this T cell receptor (beta chain) is a study of Graves' ophthalmopathy and Graves' hyperthyroidism. RNA transcripts provided the template for amplifying TCR beta CDR3 regions. Second-round multiplex PCR followed a first-round RT-PCR using HTBI primers. TCRdb redid the calling of the multiplex PCR reads with MiXCR, one entry per CDR3 protein. The sample shows a few hundred thousand distinct CDR3 sequences, roughly 20% of them seen only once. Pregnant or lactating patients and those with other autoimmune diseases or uncontrolled infections were excluded. Fresh peripheral blood, 10 ml, was the PBMC source. This CDR3 is 15 amino acids long. The V gene end was trimmed by 6 bases and the J gene end by 1 base; junction bases not matched to a gene: 5. Germline CDR1 is MDHEN and CDR2 is SYDVKM. This clonotype was found many times.

The rearrangement links TRBV28 to TRBJ1-5; 8 positions match TRBD1. The sample was peripheral blood. The receptor was isolated from a woman aged 18-29 years with stable Graves' hyperthyroidism. CDR3 sequence (DNA): TGTGCCAGCAGCATCGACAGGGGAAGCAATCAGCCCCAGCATTTT. It yields the protein CASSIDRGSNQPQHF.